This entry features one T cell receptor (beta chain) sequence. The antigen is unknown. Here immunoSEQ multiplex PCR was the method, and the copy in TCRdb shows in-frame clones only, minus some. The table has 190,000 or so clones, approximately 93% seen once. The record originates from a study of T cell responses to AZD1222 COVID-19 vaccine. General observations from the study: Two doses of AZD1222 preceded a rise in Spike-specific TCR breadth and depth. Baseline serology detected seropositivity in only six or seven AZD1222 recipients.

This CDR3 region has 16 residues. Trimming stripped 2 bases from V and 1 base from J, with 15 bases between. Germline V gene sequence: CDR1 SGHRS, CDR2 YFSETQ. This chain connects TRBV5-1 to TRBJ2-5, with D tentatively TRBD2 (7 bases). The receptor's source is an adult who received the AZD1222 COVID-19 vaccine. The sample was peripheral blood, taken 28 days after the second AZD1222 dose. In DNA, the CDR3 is TGCGCCAGCAGCTTTGGGGGGGCTAGCGGCCAAGAGACCCAGTACTTC. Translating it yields CASSFGGASGQETQYF.